A single sample gave rise to the 14 T cell receptor beta chains below, sequenced in a study of blood T cell repertoires in COVID-19. The data were produced by immunoSEQ multiplex PCR, yet TCRdb's version contains in-frame clones alone and is incomplete. This sample has around 190,000 clones, with about 88% found just once. The sequencing sample was made of peripheral blood. Source of these receptors: a man aged 45-60 years with COVID-19, enrolled during active disease.

The chain carries TRBV5-6 and TRBJ1-2; no clear D gene. The germline V gene encodes CDR1 SGHDT and CDR2 YYEEEE. The CDR3 is 14 amino acids. The ends were cut back, 2 bases at V and 3 bases at J, with 11 bases in the middle. The CDR3 here is CASSFLGVDYGYTF. The CDR3 bases are TGTGCCAGCAGCTTTCTGGGAGTAGACTATGGCTACACCTTC.

The chain uses TRBV5-4 and TRBJ2-7, with 11 bases aligning to TRBD1. Looked up from germline, CDR1 is SGHNT and CDR2 is YYREEE (reference sequence). V shed 4 bases and J 5 bases; nucleotides not matched to a gene: 17. The CDR3 covers 18 residues. As DNA, the CDR3 is TGTGCCAGCAGCGGCCGGGGGGGCAGGACAGGGGGCACGGACGAGCAGTACTTC. Its protein is CASSGRGGRTGGTDEQYF.

The chain couples TRBV7-8 to TRBJ2-1, with 8 nucleotides matching TRBD2. The germline V gene has CDR1 SGHVS and CDR2 FQNEAQ. V was pared by 5 bases and J by 2 bases, with 5 bases of the junction left unmatched. The CDR3 spans 15 residues. CDR3 amino acids: CASSPTSGAYNEQFF. CDR3 DNA sequence: TGTGCCAGCAGCCCCACTAGCGGAGCCTACAATGAGCAGTTCTTC.

This clone has a single count. The chain is built from TRBV15 and TRBJ1-1; no reliable D call. This CDR3 is built from 13 residues. The V gene's germline CDR1 is LNHNV and CDR2 YYDKDF (reference sequence). The V gene lost 5 bases and the J gene lost 3 bases, with 10 bases spanning the gap. The CDR3 loop reads CATSGRLDTEAFF. The CDR3 nucleotides are TGTGCCACCAGCGGCAGACTGGACACTGAAGCTTTCTTT. The complete variable domain, with remaining parts taken from reference TRBV15 and TRBJ1-1, reads DAMVIQNPRYQVTQFGKPVTLSCSQTLNHNVMYWYQQKSSQAPKLLFHYYDKDFNNEADTPDNFQSRRPNTSFCFLDIRSPGLGDTAMYLCATSGRLDTEAFFGQGTRLTVV.

Only a few counts were recorded for this clone. This chain joins TRBV14 and TRBJ2-1; D might be TRBD2 (5 bases). CDR3 length: 11 amino acids. Germline loops: CDR1 SGHDN, CDR2 FVKESK. The V and J ends lost 1 base and 14 bases respectively, with 9 bases between them. The CDR3 sequence: CASSQGTSEFF. The CDR3 DNA is TGTGCCAGCAGCCAAGGAACTAGTGAGTTCTTC.

The chain couples TRBV23-1 to TRBJ1-5, with D unresolved. TRBV23-1 is placed among ORFs of uncertain function. Trimming pared 3 bases from V and 11 bases from J, leaving 23 bases between. The CDR3 is 16 residues long. CDR3 nucleotide sequence: TGCGCCAGCAGTCAGTCGACGGTATCGGGTCGTAGAGCCCAGCATTTT. Translation: CASSQSTVSGRRAQHF.

The chain links TRBV3-1 (or the pseudogene TRBV3-2) to TRBJ2-3, with TRBD2 matching 11 bases. This CDR3 is 18 amino acids long. V was clipped by 3 bases and J by 3 bases; unmatched bases: 11. The V gene's germline CDR1 is LGHDT and CDR2 YNNKEL (reference sequence). The chain's CDR3 is CASSQAFSGGAGTDTQYF. In nucleotides, the CDR3 is TGTGCCAGCAGCCAGGCATTTAGCGGGGGGGCCGGTACAGATACGCAGTATTTT.

V is TRBV7-6 and J is TRBJ2-5, with a possible D match to TRBD1 (5 bases). Trimming removed 2 bases from V and 4 bases from J, with 14 bases in between. CDR1 and CDR2 (germline): SGHVS, FNYEAQ. This CDR3 region has 15 residues. The CDR3 spells CASSLSQGIRETQYF. The DNA for the CDR3 is TGTGCCAGCAGCTTATCGCAGGGAATCCGAGAGACCCAGTACTTC.

V is TRBV28 and J is TRBJ2-5; 7 bases fit TRBD1. There are 14 residues in the CDR3. V trimming: 5 bases; J trimming: 3 bases; junction bases outside the gene matches: 6. The germline CDR1 and CDR2 sequences are MDHEN and SYDVKM. The CDR3 spells CASSPVGGKETQYF. The CDR3 DNA sequence: TGTGCCAGCAGTCCGGTAGGGGGCAAAGAGACCCAGTACTTC.

The V gene is TRBV28, the J gene TRBJ2-5; D may be TRBD2 (6 bases). The CDR3 is 14 residues long. CDR1 is MDHEN and CDR2 is SYDVKM in the germline V gene. The V gene lost 7 bases and the J gene lost 3 bases, with 15 bases spanning the gap. The chain's CDR3 is CASTPWGEEETQYF. The CDR3 DNA reads as TGTGCCAGCACCCCTTGGGGGGAGGAAGAGACCCAGTACTTC.

CDR3 protein: CATTGGRYTGELFF. As DNA, the CDR3 is TGTGCCACCACAGGGGGGCGATACACCGGGGAGCTGTTTTTT. The genes are TRBV15 and TRBJ2-2; tentative D call: TRBD1 (7 bases). The germline gives CDR1 LNHNV, CDR2 YYDKDF (reference sequence). V was clipped by 7 bases and J by 3 bases, with 12 bases between them. The CDR3 consists of 14 residues.

The chain recombines TRBV7-8 with TRBJ2-5, with a possible D match to TRBD2 (7 bases). The CDR3 sequence is 15 residues long. CDR1 and CDR2 (germline): SGHVS, FQNEAQ. V lost 4 bases to trimming and J lost 4 bases, with 16 bases between them. The CDR3 is CASSSRGGARETQYF. The CDR3 DNA reads as TGTGCCAGCAGCTCCCGAGGGGGGGCGCGAGAGACCCAGTACTTC.

The count of this clone is one. The rearrangement uses TRBV28 and TRBJ1-3; 9 bases fit TRBD1. V lost 6 bases and J lost 9; bases outside the gene matches: 9. The CDR3 consists of 14 residues. Germline CDR1 MDHEN, CDR2 SYDVKM. CDR3 sequence reads: CASRPRDRVSTIYF. The CDR3 region has the DNA TGTGCCAGCAGGCCCCGGGACAGGGTTTCCACCATATATTTT. The full variable domain, in which reference TRBV28 and TRBJ1-3 provide the parts outside the CDR3, is DVKVTQSSRYLVKRTGEKVFLECVQDMDHENMFWYRQDPGLGLRLIYFSYDVKMKEKGDIPEGYSVSREKKERFSLILESASTNQTSMYLCASRPRDRVSTIYFGEGSWLTVV.

This chain uses TRBV18 with TRBJ1-3, with D possibly matching TRBD1 (5 bases). The CDR3 has 15 amino acids. The V gene lost 0 bases and the J gene lost 5 bases, with 11 bases spanning the gap. The V gene's germline CDR1 is KGHSH and CDR2 LQKENI. The CDR3, as DNA: TGTGCCAGCTCACCACCTTGGTTGGACAGAAACACCATATATTTT. Translation: CASSPPWLDRNTIYF.